Below, 21 T cell receptor beta chains from the same sample are listed, as sequenced in a study of cytomegalovirus exposure and HLA in healthy donors. The PCR used 60 Vbeta and 13 Jbeta primers. Generated by immunoSEQ multiplex PCR, the TCRdb table keeps only in-frame clones and is missing some. This table holds 100,000 or so clones, 60% to 80% found once. What was sequenced was PBMCs. These receptors were taken from a human donor in good health.

The rearrangement joins TRBV30 to TRBJ2-3; D not resolved. The CDR3 contains 11 residues. With 1 base removed from V and 10 bases from J, the gap between germline ends came to 9 bases. CDR1 is GTSNPN and CDR2 is SVGIG in the germline V gene (reference sequence). The CDR3 coding sequence is TGTGCCTGGAGTGGGGCGTTTCCGCAGTATTTT. Its translation: CAWSGAFPQYF.

This chain uses TRBV7-9 with TRBJ2-7; 12 bases line up with TRBD2. J lost 2 bases, V lost 6 bases, and 5 bases had no gene match. There are 15 residues in the CDR3. Germline loops: CDR1 SEHNR, CDR2 FQNEAQ (reference sequence). The CDR3 sequence: CASSSRLAGAYEQYF. The CDR3 DNA is TGTGCCAGCAGTTCGAGACTAGCGGGAGCCTACGAGCAGTACTTC. The whole variable domain, filled in from reference TRBV7-9 and TRBJ2-7, reads DTGVSQNPRHKITKRGQNVTFRCDPISEHNRLYWYRQTLGQGPEFLTYFQNEAQLEKSRLLSDRFSAERPKGSFSTLEIQRTEQGDSAMYLCASSSRLAGAYEQYFGPGTRLTVT.

This clone was counted a single time. The chain has TRBV19 and TRBJ2-7, with 10 bases that match TRBD2. V trimming: 7 bases; J trimming: 1 base; junction bases outside the gene matches: 4. The CDR3 is 14 residues long. Germline CDR1 is LNHDA and CDR2 is SQIVND (reference sequence). The CDR3 loop reads CASTRTSGSYEQYF. For the CDR3, the DNA is TGTGCCAGTACCCGGACTAGCGGTTCCTACGAGCAGTACTTC.

This chain connects TRBV4-2 to TRBJ1-4, with TRBD1 matching 9 bases. This CDR3 contains 15 residues. V lost 3 bases, J lost 7 bases, and 6 bases stayed unmatched. Germline V lookup: CDR1 LGHNA, CDR2 YNFKEQ. The CDR3 spells CASSQEQGASEKLFF. The CDR3 nucleotides are TGTGCCAGCAGCCAGGAACAGGGGGCAAGTGAAAAACTGTTTTTT.

This clone was detected once. This chain joins TRBV7-2 and TRBJ1-2, with D unclear. V shed 4 bases and J shed 4 bases, with 19 bases lying between them. Germline lookup yields CDR1 SGHTA and CDR2 FQGNSA. CDR3 length: 16 residues. The CDR3 is CASSSTPGVFGYGYTF. The CDR3 DNA is TGTGCCAGCAGCTCCACCCCCGGGGTCTTCGGCTATGGCTACACCTTC.

V is TRBV7-6 and J is TRBJ1-5; TRBD1 matches at 9 bases. The germline gives CDR1 SGHVS, CDR2 FNYEAQ. The V and J ends lost 5 bases and 2 bases, in that order; junction bases with no gene match: 4. This CDR3 has 15 residues. The CDR3 reads CASSADRGGNQPQHF. For the CDR3, the DNA is TGTGCCAGCAGCGCGGACAGGGGTGGCAATCAGCCCCAGCATTTT.

This clone has only a few counts. This chain uses TRBV4-3 with TRBJ2-4; a weak D match, TRBD2 (5 bases). Germline CDR1 is LGHNA and CDR2 is YSLEER. CDR3 length: 14 residues. Trimming cost V 1 base and J 10 bases, with 14 bases left between them. The CDR3 sequence: CASSQGNGVGIQYF. The CDR3 DNA is TGCGCCAGCAGCCAAGGGAACGGGGTCGGTATTCAGTACTTC.

V is TRBV27 and J is TRBJ2-7; TRBD2 aligns across 8 bases. The germline V gene encodes CDR1 MNHEY and CDR2 SMNVEV (reference sequence). The CDR3 is 16 residues long. V lost 5 bases and J lost 0; bases outside the gene matches: 9. CDR3: CASSEGPGLDSYEQYF. The CDR3 DNA reads as TGTGCCAGCAGTGAGGGTCCGGGACTAGACTCCTACGAGCAGTACTTC.

The chain couples TRBV7-2 to TRBJ1-1, with a possible D match to TRBD1 (5 bases). CDR3 length: 15 residues. V gave up 4 bases and J gave up 3 bases, with 15 bases separating them. Germline lookup yields CDR1 SGHTA and CDR2 FQGNSA. The CDR3 DNA reads TGTGCCAGCAGCTCTTCATGGGGAGGGGACACTGAAGCTTTCTTT. This gives the protein CASSSSWGGDTEAFF.

This chain uses TRBV2 with TRBJ2-7; D unclear. Germline loops: CDR1 SNHLY, CDR2 FYNNEI. The CDR3 consists of 13 residues. V dropped 4 bases and J dropped 6 bases, with 13 bases sitting between them. This CDR3 is CASSVGTALEQYF. In DNA form, the CDR3 reads TGTGCCAGCAGTGTGGGTACAGCACTCGAGCAGTACTTC.

This clone was counted a single time. The chain links TRBV5-1 to TRBJ2-3; D unclear. V dropped 4 bases and J dropped 2 bases, with 5 bases sitting between them. Per the germline V gene, CDR1 is SGHRS and CDR2 is YFSETQ. There are 12 residues in the CDR3. The DNA for the CDR3 is TGCGCCAGCAGCCAAAACACAGATACGCAGTATTTT. Protein sequence: CASSQNTDTQYF.

The chain uses TRBV5-4 and TRBJ1-6, with a tentative D call TRBD1 (5 bases). V was clipped by 2 bases and J by 7 bases, with 16 bases between them. Germline CDR1 is SGHNT and CDR2 is YYREEE (reference sequence). The length of the CDR3 is 16 residues. The CDR3: CASSFGQGEPNSPLHF. The CDR3 DNA sequence: TGTGCCAGCAGCTTCGGCCAGGGCGAACCCAATTCACCCCTCCACTTT.

The chain is built from TRBV21-1 and TRBJ1-5; no check of the table's D call, TRBD1, against the DNA was made. TRBV21-1 is deemed a pseudogene. This CDR3 has 16 residues. As DNA, the CDR3 is TGTGCCAGCAGCAAAGCCCGGACAGGGGGCACTCAGCCCCAGCATTTT. This translates into CASSKARTGGTQPQHF.

V and J are TRBV4-3 and TRBJ1-1, with D possibly matching TRBD1 (5 bases). Looked up from germline, CDR1 is LGHNA and CDR2 is YSLEER. Trimming cost V 0 bases and J 10 bases, with 15 bases left between them. The CDR3 extends over 14 amino acids. The CDR3 region has the DNA TGCGCCAGCAGCCAAGATTTTCAAGGACAAGGAGCTTTCTTT. Amino acid sequence: CASSQDFQGQGAFF.

The sample holds a few counts of this clone. The chain couples TRBV7-9 to TRBJ1-4, with D possibly being TRBD1 (5 bases). The CDR3 totals 14 residues. Germline-derived CDR1 and CDR2 are SEHNR and FQNEAQ (reference sequence). Trimming removed 5 bases at V and 8 bases at J, with 15 bases between. CDR3 in DNA: TGTGCCAGCAGCAAGACAGATCTTGAGGAAAAACTGTTTTTT. Its translation is CASSKTDLEEKLFF.

This sequence joins TRBV5-1 and TRBJ2-5; 7 positions agree with TRBD1. J gave up 2 bases and V 4 bases, and 5 bases lay outside the gene matches. The CDR3 loop spans 14 amino acids. The germline V gene encodes CDR1 SGHRS and CDR2 YFSETQ. The CDR3 is CASSTMTGQETQYF. The CDR3 DNA follows: TGCGCCAGCAGCACCATGACAGGGCAAGAGACCCAGTACTTC. Full variable domain (remainder filled in from reference TRBV5-1 and TRBJ2-5): KAGVTQTPRYLIKTRGQQVTLSCSPISGHRSVSWYQQTPGQGLQFLFEYFSETQRNKGNFPGRFSGRQFSNSRSEMNVSTLELGDSALYLCASSTMTGQETQYFGPGTRLLVL.

The genes are TRBV2 and TRBJ1-2, with D possibly being TRBD1 (6 bases). CDR3 size: 12 residues. Per germline, CDR1 SNHLY and CDR2 FYNNEI. V gave up 3 bases and J gave up 7 bases, with 9 bases separating them. CDR3 bases: TGTGCCAGCAGTGACAGGGGCACTGGCTACACCTTC. This gives the protein CASSDRGTGYTF.

In DNA form, the CDR3 reads TGTGCCAGCAGTTCCCAAGGGGGAGGGCCCAGAGAGACCCAGTACTTC. Its protein product is CASSSQGGGPRETQYF. The chain uses TRBV4-2 and TRBJ2-5; D perhaps matches TRBD2 (7 bases). The CDR3 has 16 residues. Germline loops: CDR1 LGHNA, CDR2 YNFKEQ. V was cut by 6 bases and J by 4 bases, with 21 bases left in between.

In this sample, this clone turned up a few times. The chain uses TRBV27 and TRBJ2-7, with a tentative D call TRBD1 (5 bases). The CDR3 covers 13 residues. Germline V gene sequence: CDR1 MNHEY, CDR2 SMNVEV (reference sequence). With 2 bases removed from V and 5 bases from J, the gap between germline ends came to 10 bases. CDR3 amino acids: CASSLNPGHEQYF. CDR3 in DNA: TGTGCCAGCAGTTTAAACCCAGGGCACGAGCAGTACTTC.

The rearrangement joins TRBV30 to TRBJ2-2; tentatively, D is TRBD1 (6 bases). The CDR3 runs 14 residues. In germline, CDR1 is GTSNPN, CDR2 SVGIG (reference sequence). The V end was cut by 5 bases, the J end by 4 bases, with 14 bases between. CDR3 sequence: CAWHRGFGTGELFF. The CDR3, as DNA: TGTGCCTGGCATAGGGGGTTCGGCACCGGGGAGCTGTTTTTT.

The V call is TRBV19, the J call TRBJ2-3; possible D gene TRBD1, 6 bases. The V gene's germline CDR1 is LNHDA and CDR2 SQIVND (reference sequence). V lost 3 bases, J lost 8 bases, and 18 bases lay in between. The CDR3 totals 15 residues. The CDR3, as DNA: TGTGCCAGTAGTATCGCAGGGGACCGTCTTGGTACGCAGTATTTT. The encoded protein is CASSIAGDRLGTQYF.